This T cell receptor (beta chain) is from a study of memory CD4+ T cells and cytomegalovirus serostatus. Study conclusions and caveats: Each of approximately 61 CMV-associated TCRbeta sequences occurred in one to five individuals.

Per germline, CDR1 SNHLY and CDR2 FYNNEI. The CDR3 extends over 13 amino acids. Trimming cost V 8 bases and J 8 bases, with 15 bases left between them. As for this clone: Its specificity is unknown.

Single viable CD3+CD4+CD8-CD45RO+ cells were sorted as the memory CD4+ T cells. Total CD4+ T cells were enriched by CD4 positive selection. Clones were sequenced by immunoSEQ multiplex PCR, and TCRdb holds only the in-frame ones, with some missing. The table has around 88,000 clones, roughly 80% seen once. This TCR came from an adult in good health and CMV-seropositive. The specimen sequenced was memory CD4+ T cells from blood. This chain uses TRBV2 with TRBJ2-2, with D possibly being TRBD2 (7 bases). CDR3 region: CASGSGGQGELFF. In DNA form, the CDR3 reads TGTGCCAGCGGGTCGGGGGGCCAAGGGGAGCTGTTTTTT.